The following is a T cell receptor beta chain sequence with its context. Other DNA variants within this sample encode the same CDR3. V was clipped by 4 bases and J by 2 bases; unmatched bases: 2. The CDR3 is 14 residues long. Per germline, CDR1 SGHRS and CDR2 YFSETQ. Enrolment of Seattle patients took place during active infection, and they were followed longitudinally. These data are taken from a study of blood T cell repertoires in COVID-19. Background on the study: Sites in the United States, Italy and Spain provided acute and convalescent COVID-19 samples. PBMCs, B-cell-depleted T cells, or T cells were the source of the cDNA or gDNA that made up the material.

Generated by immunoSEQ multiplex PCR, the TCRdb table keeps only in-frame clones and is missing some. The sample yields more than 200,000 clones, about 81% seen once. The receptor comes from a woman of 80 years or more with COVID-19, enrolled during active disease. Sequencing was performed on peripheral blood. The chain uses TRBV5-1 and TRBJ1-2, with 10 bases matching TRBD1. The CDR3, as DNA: TGCGCCAGCAGCCCGGGACAGGGGAACTATGGCTACACCTTC. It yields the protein CASSPGQGNYGYTF. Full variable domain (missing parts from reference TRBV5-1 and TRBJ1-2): KAGVTQTPRYLIKTRGQQVTLSCSPISGHRSVSWYQQTPGQGLQFLFEYFSETQRNKGNFPGRFSGRQFSNSRSEMNVSTLELGDSALYLCASSPGQGNYGYTFGSGTRLTVV.